The clone carrying this T cell receptor beta chain was seen ten or more times. What it binds is unknown. The germline CDR1 and CDR2 sequences are LGHDT and YNNKEL (reference sequence). The CDR3 sequence is 13 residues long. The V and J ends lost 6 bases and 5 bases respectively, with 13 bases between them. These data belong to a study of T cells in Graves' hyperthyroidism and ophthalmopathy. Whole-study results and caveats: Blood held most thyroid clonotypes expanded above 0.001 frequency.

Researchers took RNA transcripts and amplified the TCR beta CDR3 regions from them. Primed by the HTBI set, a first-round RT-PCR was run on the TCR CDR3. TCRdb independently ran MiXCR on the multiplex PCR reads; one entry per CDR3 protein. The table includes about 400,000 distinct CDR3 sequences, 20% to 25% detected once. V and J are TRBV3-1 and TRBJ1-1; D unclear. The specimen sequenced was blood. The source of this sequence is a man between 45 and 60 years old with Graves' hyperthyroidism. The CDR3 DNA is TGTGCCAGCAGACAGTTGCAGGAGACTGAAGCTTTCTTT. Protein product: CASRQLQETEAFF. Full variable domain (outside the CDR3, taken from reference TRBV3-1 and TRBJ1-1): DTAVSQTPKYLVTQMGNDKSIKCEQNLGHDTMYWYKQDSKKFLKIMFSYNNKELIINETVPNRFSPKSPDKAHLNLHINSLELGDSAVYFCASRQLQETEAFFGQGTRLTVV.